This T cell receptor beta chain was observed in a study of regulatory T cells in long-lasting Graves disease. Overall study context: Graves' disease counted as persistent after over 5 years of antithyroid drugs with positive TSH receptor antibodies.

Points from the study as a whole: Sharing of public clonotypes was greater in persistent patients (around 2,500) than in new patients (approximately 940).

iRepertoire HTBI primers and Arm-PCR of CDR3 regions built TCR beta libraries. One entry per CDR3 protein results from TCRdb running MiXCR on the multiplex PCR reads. The sample yields about 470,000 distinct CDR3 sequences, approximately 21% seen once. Regarding time point: persistent/refractory GD, antithyroid drugs over 5 years with positive TRAb. The TCR library used RNA extracted from PBMCs. Graves' disease diagnosis relied on American Thyroid Association guidelines. Tubes containing EDTA received approximately 9.8 milliliters of drawn peripheral blood. Germline V gene sequence: CDR1 SQVTM, CDR2 ANQGSEA. Trimming removed 7 bases from V and 8 bases from J, with 11 bases in between. There are 11 residues in the CDR3. This clonotype was detected a few times. Its specificity is unknown.

Here the sequenced sample was peripheral blood mononuclear cells (PBMCs), taken when the disease was refractory, from a patient treated with antithyroid drugs. This TCR derives from a female donor with Graves disease. The chain uses TRBV29-1 and TRBJ1-4, with D hard to call. The CDR3 is CSAHLGEKLFF. DNA for the CDR3: TGCAGCGCCCATTTAGGAGAAAAACTGTTTTTT.